These T cell receptor beta chains were read from a single sample in a study of blood T cell repertoires in COVID-19. Some clones are missing from TCRdb's copy, which holds only in-frame ones; the method was immunoSEQ multiplex PCR. The sample records about 76,000 clones, 91% being singletons. Sequenced: peripheral blood. The receptors derive from a human donor in a cohort sampled during active COVID-19. Both conserved end residues are part of each CDR3.

>15|TRBJ1-2|TRBV7-2
CASSSQDRGVYGYTF
>16|TRBJ2-1|TRBV18
CASSPTSGGGYNEQFF
>15|TRBJ1-4|TRBV5-1
CASSLGDRGHEKLFF
>14|TRBJ2-7|TRBV5-1
CASSFQGISYEQYF
>13|TRBJ2-7|TRBV18
CASLIDRGSEQYF
>18|TRBJ1-1|TRBV5-1
CASSPTPPGQGLDTEAFF
>15|TRBJ2-3|TRBV9
CASSVAGAGTDTQYF
>15|TRBJ2-3|TRBV5-5
CASTQLPTGSDTQYF
>16|TRBJ1-2|TRBV4-1
CASSPRTGENVYGYTF
>16|TRBJ2-1|TRBV18
CASLQGLDSSYNEQFF
>13|TRBJ2-5|TRBV18
CASSPPSQETQYF
>14|TRBJ1-2|TRBV7-3
CASSFGPGGDGYTF
>16|TRBJ2-1|TRBV9
CASSPRGSFSYNEQFF
>15|TRBJ2-3|TRBV6-1
CASSEVGQGGDTQYF
>14|TRBJ1-4|TRBV11-1
CASSLGQGKEKLFF
>15|TRBJ2-5|TRBV6-2/TRBV6-3
CASSYRGGTRETQYF
>14|TRBJ1-4|TRBV11-2
CASSFVGAGEKLFF
>17|TRBJ1-1|TRBV2
CASGKAGQTFMNTEAFF
>17|TRBJ2-1|TRBV4-3
CASSQGGLAVSYNEQFF
>13|TRBJ1-2|TRBV14
CASSQGSVRGYTF
>16|TRBJ1-4|TRBV6-2/TRBV6-3
CASSTGDSGRNEKLFF
>13|TRBJ1-5|TRBV5-6
CASSRHSNQPQHF
>16|TRBJ2-2|TRBV27
CASSGVAQGPTGELFF